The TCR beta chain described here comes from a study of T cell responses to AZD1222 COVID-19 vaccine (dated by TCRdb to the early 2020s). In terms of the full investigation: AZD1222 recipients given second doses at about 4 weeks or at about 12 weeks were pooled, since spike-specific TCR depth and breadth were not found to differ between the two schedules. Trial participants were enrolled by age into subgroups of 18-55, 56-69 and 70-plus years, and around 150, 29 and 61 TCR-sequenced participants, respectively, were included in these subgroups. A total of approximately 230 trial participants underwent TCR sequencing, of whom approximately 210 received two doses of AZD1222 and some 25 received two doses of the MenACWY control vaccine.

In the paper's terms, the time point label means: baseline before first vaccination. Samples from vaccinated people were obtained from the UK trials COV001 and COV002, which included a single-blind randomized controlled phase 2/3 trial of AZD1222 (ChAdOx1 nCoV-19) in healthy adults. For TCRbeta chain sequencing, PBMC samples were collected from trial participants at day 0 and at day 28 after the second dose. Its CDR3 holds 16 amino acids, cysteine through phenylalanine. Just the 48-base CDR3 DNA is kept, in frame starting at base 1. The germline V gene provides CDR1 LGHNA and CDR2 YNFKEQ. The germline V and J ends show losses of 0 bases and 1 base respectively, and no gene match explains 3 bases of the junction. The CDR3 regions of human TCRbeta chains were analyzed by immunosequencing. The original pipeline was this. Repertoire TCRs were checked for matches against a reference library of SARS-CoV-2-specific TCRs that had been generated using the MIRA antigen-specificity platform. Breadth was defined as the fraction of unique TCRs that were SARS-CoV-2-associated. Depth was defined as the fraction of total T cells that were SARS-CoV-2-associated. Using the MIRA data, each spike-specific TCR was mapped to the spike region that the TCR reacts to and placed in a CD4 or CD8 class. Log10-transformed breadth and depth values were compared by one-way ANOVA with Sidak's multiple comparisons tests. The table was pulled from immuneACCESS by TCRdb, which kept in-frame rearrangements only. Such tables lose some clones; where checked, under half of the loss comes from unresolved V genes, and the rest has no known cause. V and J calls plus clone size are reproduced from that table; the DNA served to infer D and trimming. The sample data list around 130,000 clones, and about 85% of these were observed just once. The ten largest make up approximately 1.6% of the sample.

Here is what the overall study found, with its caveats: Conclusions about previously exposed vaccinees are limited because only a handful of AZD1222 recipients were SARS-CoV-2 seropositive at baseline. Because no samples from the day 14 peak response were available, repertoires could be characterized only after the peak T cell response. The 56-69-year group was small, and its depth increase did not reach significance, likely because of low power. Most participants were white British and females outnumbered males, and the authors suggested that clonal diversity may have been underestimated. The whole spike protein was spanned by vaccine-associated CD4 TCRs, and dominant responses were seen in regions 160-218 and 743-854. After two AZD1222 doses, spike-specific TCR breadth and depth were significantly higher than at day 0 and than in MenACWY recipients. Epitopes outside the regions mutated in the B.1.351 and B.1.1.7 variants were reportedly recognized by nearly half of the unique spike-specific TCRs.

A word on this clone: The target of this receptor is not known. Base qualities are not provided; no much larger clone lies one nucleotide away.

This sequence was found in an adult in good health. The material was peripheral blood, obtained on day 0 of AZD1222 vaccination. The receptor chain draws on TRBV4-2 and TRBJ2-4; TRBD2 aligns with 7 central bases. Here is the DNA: TGTGCCAGCAGCCAAGAGGGAGGGTCGGCCAAAAACATTCAGTACTTC. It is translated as CASSQEGGSAKNIQYF.